Included here is one T cell receptor (beta chain) sequence, with context. Original processing notes: It was from reference gene primer amplification that nucleated cell counts were estimated. Clones were read by immunoSEQ multiplex PCR, and TCRdb kept only the in-frame ones, dropping some. V and J calls and clone size are as listed in that table; D and trimming were resolved from the DNA. Here the sample spans under 250,000 clones, 86% being singletons. The length of the CDR3 is 13 residues. Trimming took 7 bases from V and 3 from J, leaving 11 bases between them. Per the germline V gene, CDR1 is LGHDT and CDR2 is YNNKEL (reference sequence). This sample stems from a study of blood T cell repertoires in COVID-19. At the level of the study: Spain, Italy and the United States supplied samples that represented acute and convalescent COVID-19. From T cells, B-cell-depleted T cells, or PBMCs came the material, which was cDNA or gDNA.

J is TRBJ2-3 and V is TRBV3-1 (or the pseudogene TRBV3-2), with D possibly TRBD2 on 5 matching bases. The sample comprised peripheral blood. The receptor comes from a woman between 55 and 75 years old who had recovered from COVID-19. In DNA form, the CDR3 reads TGTGCCAGCACCGGCGGGCAAACAGATACGCAGTATTTT. Translating it yields CASTGGQTDTQYF.